Sequencing of this TCR beta chain was carried out in a study of cytomegalovirus exposure and HLA in healthy donors. Study-wide findings and caveats: A missense DCLRE1C variant was associated with V- and J-gene trimming of TCR beta chains in a later analysis, and an independent cohort replicated the association. TCR beta sequences reportedly predicted most subjects' HLA-A and HLA-B alleles accurately. Data from an earlier analysis indicated that most TCR beta V segments were productive either about 90% or about 30% of the time. Excluded were some V segments that proved indistinguishable, including TRBV6-2 and TRBV6-3.

V shed 6 bases and J shed 4 bases, with 15 bases lying between them. The germline V gene has CDR1 MDHEN and CDR2 SYDVKM. This CDR3 comprises 14 residues. Vbeta (60) and Jbeta (13) primers were used in the PCR. Clones were read by immunoSEQ multiplex PCR, and TCRdb kept only the in-frame ones, dropping some. The table includes some 100,000 clones, about 77% detected once. This clone was seen a single time. Its target is not known. This chain links TRBV28 with TRBJ1-2; D is perhaps TRBD1 (5 bases). The receptor comes from a woman between 18 and 29 years old in good health and CMV-seropositive. The sequenced sample was PBMCs. CDR3: CASSRGTEGYGYTF. The CDR3 DNA reads TGTGCCAGCAGCCGCGGGACGGAGGGCTATGGCTACACCTTC.